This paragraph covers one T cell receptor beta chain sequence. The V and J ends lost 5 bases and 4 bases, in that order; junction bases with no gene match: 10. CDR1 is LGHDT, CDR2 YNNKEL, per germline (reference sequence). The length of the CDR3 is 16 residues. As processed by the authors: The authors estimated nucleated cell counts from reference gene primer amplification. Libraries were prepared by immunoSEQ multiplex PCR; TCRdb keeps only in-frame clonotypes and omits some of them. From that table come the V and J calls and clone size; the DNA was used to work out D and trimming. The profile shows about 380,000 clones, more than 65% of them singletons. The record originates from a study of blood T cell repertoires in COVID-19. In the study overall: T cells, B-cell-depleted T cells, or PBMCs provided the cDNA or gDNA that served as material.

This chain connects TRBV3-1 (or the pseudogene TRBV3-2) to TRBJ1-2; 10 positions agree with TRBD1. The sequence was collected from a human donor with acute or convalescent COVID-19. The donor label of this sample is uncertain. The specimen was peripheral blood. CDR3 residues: CASSSPGQGYTYGYTF. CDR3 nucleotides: TGTGCCAGCAGCTCACCGGGACAGGGGTATACCTATGGCTACACCTTC.